The sequence of this TCR beta chain was determined in a study of blood T cell repertoires in COVID-19. Background on the study: Whether acute or convalescent, the COVID-19 samples came from the United States, Italy and Spain. Nucleic acid was either cDNA or gDNA, and it came from T cells, B-cell-depleted T cells, or PBMCs.

This CDR3 comprises 12 residues. The V and J ends lost 3 bases and 11 bases respectively, with 13 bases between them. Original data processing: The assay estimated nucleated cells by amplifying reference gene primers. The table came from immunoSEQ multiplex PCR; TCRdb's copy has only in-frame clones and leaves some out. Clone size and V and J calls were adopted from that table, with D and trimming inferred from the DNA. The sample has 300,000 or so clones; more than 70% are singletons. This receptor was obtained from a woman aged 25 to 45 who had recovered from COVID-19. Specimen: peripheral blood. The gene calls are TRBV12-3 or TRBV12-4 and TRBJ1-1, with unresolved D. This CDR3 reads CASSFGKGVAFF. The CDR3 DNA reads TGTGCCAGCAGTTTCGGGAAAGGAGTGGCTTTCTTT.